This is a list of T cell receptor beta chains from one sample in a study of blood T cell repertoires in COVID-19. Produced via immunoSEQ multiplex PCR; TCRdb's table is partial and in-frame only. The repertoire holds roughly 200,000 clones, with around 87% as singletons. Specimen: PBMCs or T cells enriched from blood (not recorded which). These receptors all stem from a woman aged 40 to 49 in a cohort exposed to, infected with or recovered from COVID-19 (not recorded which). The CDR3 runs from the conserved cysteine through the conserved F or W. Fields, in order: J gene, D gene, V gene, clone size, CDR3 protein, CDR3 DNA. The D gene is left open where the match is weak. Not every row has a clone size; where given, it reads once, few, many or a size class.

j_gene: TRBJ1-1
d_gene: TRBD1
v_gene: TRBV19
abundance: NA
CDR3aa: CASSNRGGTEAFF
CDR3nt: TGTGCCAGTAGTAACAGGGGTGGTACTGAAGCTTTCTTT

j_gene: TRBJ1-1
d_gene: NA
v_gene: TRBV5-1
abundance: NA
CDR3aa: CASSLVTGKYAHTEAFF
CDR3nt: TGCGCCAGCAGCTTGGTCACAGGGAAATATGCCCACACTGAAGCTTTCTTT

j_gene: TRBJ2-2
d_gene: TRBD1
v_gene: TRBV19
abundance: NA
CDR3aa: CATRRTGTTGELFF
CDR3nt: TGTGCCACTAGAAGGACAGGGACCACCGGGGAGCTGTTTTTT

j_gene: TRBJ2-2
d_gene: NA
v_gene: TRBV2
abundance: NA
CDR3aa: CASNRGTSQNTGELFF
CDR3nt: TGTGCCAGCAACAGAGGGACATCCCAGAACACCGGGGAGCTGTTTTTT

j_gene: TRBJ1-1
d_gene: NA
v_gene: TRBV13
abundance: NA
CDR3aa: CASRYSKQGPHTEAFF
CDR3nt: TGTGCCAGCAGATATTCCAAGCAGGGGCCTCACACTGAAGCTTTCTTT

j_gene: TRBJ2-3
d_gene: TRBD2
v_gene: TRBV2
abundance: few
CDR3aa: CASSIGLAGRGDTQYF
CDR3nt: TGTGCCAGCAGTATTGGACTAGCGGGGAGGGGAGATACGCAGTATTTT

j_gene: TRBJ1-3
d_gene: NA
v_gene: TRBV5-5
abundance: NA
CDR3aa: CASSQRGSSGNTIYF
CDR3nt: TGTGCCAGCAGCCAGAGGGGGAGCTCTGGAAACACCATATATTTT

j_gene: TRBJ2-7
d_gene: TRBD1
v_gene: TRBV11-2
abundance: NA
CDR3aa: CASSSGTGASEQYF
CDR3nt: TGTGCCAGCAGCTCCGGGACAGGAGCCTCCGAGCAGTACTTC

j_gene: TRBJ1-1
d_gene: NA
v_gene: TRBV7-9
abundance: once
CDR3aa: CASSSAHRDEAFF
CDR3nt: TGTGCCAGCAGCTCAGCCCACAGGGACGAGGCTTTCTTT

j_gene: TRBJ1-5
d_gene: NA
v_gene: TRBV19
abundance: NA
CDR3aa: CASSLSSNQPQHF
CDR3nt: TGTGCCAGTAGTCTAAGTAGCAATCAGCCCCAGCATTTT

j_gene: TRBJ1-4
d_gene: TRBD1
v_gene: TRBV24-1
abundance: NA
CDR3aa: CATSESGTGNEKLFF
CDR3nt: TGTGCCACCAGTGAGTCCGGGACAGGGAATGAAAAACTGTTTTTT

j_gene: TRBJ2-3
d_gene: TRBD2
v_gene: TRBV29-1
abundance: many
CDR3aa: CSVTLAGRADTQYF
CDR3nt: TGCAGCGTCACCTTAGCGGGGAGAGCAGATACGCAGTATTTT

j_gene: TRBJ2-5
d_gene: TRBD1
v_gene: TRBV13
abundance: NA
CDR3aa: CASSPTGGRETQYF
CDR3nt: TGTGCCAGCAGCCCTACAGGGGGCCGGGAGACCCAGTACTTC

j_gene: TRBJ2-2
d_gene: NA
v_gene: TRBV3-1/TRBV3-2
abundance: NA
CDR3aa: CASSQGPAANTGELFF
CDR3nt: TGTGCCAGCAGCCAAGGGCCAGCGGCGAACACCGGGGAGCTGTTTTTT

j_gene: TRBJ2-1
d_gene: TRBD2
v_gene: TRBV2
abundance: once
CDR3aa: CASSLLAGGLNEQFF
CDR3nt: TGTGCCAGCAGTCTACTAGCGGGGGGGCTCAATGAGCAGTTCTTC

j_gene: TRBJ2-7
d_gene: TRBD1
v_gene: TRBV11-2
abundance: NA
CDR3aa: CASRRGTVPSYEQYF
CDR3nt: TGTGCCAGCAGGAGGGGGACAGTGCCCTCCTACGAGCAGTACTTC

j_gene: TRBJ2-7
d_gene: TRBD2
v_gene: TRBV30
abundance: NA
CDR3aa: CACRLTETHGRASSYEQYF
CDR3nt: TGTGCCTGCCGCCTTACTGAAACCCACGGGAGGGCGAGCTCCTACGAGCAGTACTTC

j_gene: TRBJ1-4
d_gene: NA
v_gene: TRBV3-1/TRBV3-2
abundance: NA
CDR3aa: CASSRSISEKLFF
CDR3nt: TGTGCCAGCAGCCGGTCGATTAGCGAAAAACTGTTTTTT

j_gene: TRBJ2-7
d_gene: TRBD1
v_gene: TRBV7-2
abundance: NA
CDR3aa: CATLPSFDRQGQYF
CDR3nt: TGTGCCACACTACCGAGCTTTGATAGACAGGGGCAGTACTTC

j_gene: TRBJ2-7
d_gene: TRBD1
v_gene: TRBV6-5
abundance: NA
CDR3aa: CATGQGRDEQYF
CDR3nt: TGTGCCACCGGACAGGGTCGGGACGAGCAGTACTTC

j_gene: TRBJ1-1
d_gene: NA
v_gene: TRBV7-9
abundance: NA
CDR3aa: CASSLDIGQRNTEAFF
CDR3nt: TGTGCCAGCAGCTTAGATATTGGACAGAGGAACACTGAAGCTTTCTTT

j_gene: TRBJ1-1
d_gene: TRBD1
v_gene: TRBV2
abundance: once
CDR3aa: CASRGGTGGAIRPEAFF
CDR3nt: TGTGCCAGCAGGGGGGGAACAGGGGGCGCAATAAGGCCTGAAGCTTTCTTT